One and the same sample provided the 4 T cell receptor beta chains below, sequenced in a study of CXCR3-negative and CXCR3-positive naive CD8 T cells. It was by 5' RACE with UMI labels that the TRB cDNA libraries were prepared. TCRdb reprocessed the 5' RACE reads; each CDR3 protein has one entry and no DNA is given. This sample's table has approximately 41,000 distinct CDR3 sequences. Sequences were obtained from memory CD8+ T cells from blood. These receptors all stem from a human donor in good health. Some clones in this sample may be carry-over from other donors' samples.

The chain employs TRBV6-4 and TRBJ2-1; TCRdb indicates TRBD2, and absent DNA this call remains unverified. Germline V gene data show CDR1 as MRHNA and CDR2 as SNTAGT. The CDR3 is made up of 15 amino acids. The CDR3 loop is CASSDSSGGAGEQFF.

V usage is TRBV20-1 and J usage is TRBJ2-5; TCRdb indicates TRBD1, and absent DNA this call remains unverified. CDR3 size: 17 residues. The germline V gene encodes CDR1 DFQATT and CDR2 SNEGSKA (reference sequence). The CDR3 region is CSSRGIETGGLEETQYF.

This CDR3 reads CSGVLTATGELFF. The rearrangement uses TRBV29-1 and TRBJ2-2. CDR1 and CDR2 (germline): SQVTM, ANQGSEA. The CDR3 runs to 13 residues.

The genes are TRBV28 and TRBJ1-1; TCRdb picks TRBD1, but there is no DNA to check that call. Germline loops: CDR1 MDHEN, CDR2 SYDVKM. The CDR3 totals 16 residues. CDR3 region: CASSLPRGRDKTEAFF.